The present T cell receptor beta chain was sequenced within a study of blood T cell repertoires in COVID-19. Study context: Sites across the United States, Italy and Spain contributed samples from acute and convalescent COVID-19. T cells, B-cell-depleted T cells, or PBMCs supplied cDNA or gDNA.

This clone was recorded only once. The CDR3 runs to 14 residues. Germline values: CDR1 SEHNR, CDR2 FQNEAQ (reference sequence). Trimming took 5 bases from V and 7 from J; bases not matched to a gene: 2. Methods used by the authors: Amplified reference gene primers provided the basis for estimating nucleated cell counts. TCRdb keeps only in-frame clones here, not all; method: immunoSEQ multiplex PCR. V, J and clone size derive from that table, while D and trimming were established from the DNA sequence. The sample has about 120,000 clones, 70% to 85% seen once; the top ten hold less than 9%. The clonotype comes from a man aged 65 to 85 with active or convalescent COVID-19. Input material: peripheral blood. The chain employs TRBV7-9 and TRBJ1-4; TRBD1 aligns across 12 bases. As DNA, the CDR3 is TGTGCCAGCAGCCGGGGACAGGGGGCTGAAAAACTGTTTTTT. Amino acid sequence: CASSRGQGAEKLFF.